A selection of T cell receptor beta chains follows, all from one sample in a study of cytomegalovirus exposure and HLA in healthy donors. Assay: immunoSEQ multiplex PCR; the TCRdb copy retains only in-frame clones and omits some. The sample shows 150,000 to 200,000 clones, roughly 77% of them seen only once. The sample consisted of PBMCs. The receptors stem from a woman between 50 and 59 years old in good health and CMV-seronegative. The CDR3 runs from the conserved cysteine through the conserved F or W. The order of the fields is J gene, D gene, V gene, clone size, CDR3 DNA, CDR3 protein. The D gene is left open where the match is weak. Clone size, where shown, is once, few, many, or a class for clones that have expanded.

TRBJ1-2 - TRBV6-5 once TGTGCCAGCCGGTATCAGGGAAGGGGCTATGGCTACACCTTC CASRYQGRGYGYTF
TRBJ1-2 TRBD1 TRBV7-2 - TGTGCCAGCAGCTTAGGACAGGGACCCTATGGCTACACCTTC CASSLGQGPYGYTF
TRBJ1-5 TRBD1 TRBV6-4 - TGTGCCAGCAGGGCGACAGGGGAACAGCCCCAGCATTTT CASRATGEQPQHF
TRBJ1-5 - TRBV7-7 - TGTGCTAGCAGCTTAAGCCACAATCAGCCCCAGCATTTT CASSLSHNQPQHF
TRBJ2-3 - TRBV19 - TGTGCCAGTAGTTTCACCGGGGTCACAGATACGCAGTATTTT CASSFTGVTDTQYF
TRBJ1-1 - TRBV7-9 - TGTGCCAGCAGCCGAGGAGGGAACACTGAAGCTTTCTTT CASSRGGNTEAFF
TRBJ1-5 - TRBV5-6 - TGTGCCAGCAGCTCCGGACAGATAAATCAGCCCCAGCATTTT CASSSGQINQPQHF
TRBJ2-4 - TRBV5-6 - TGTGCCTCAGTTAAACAGGGAGCCAAAAACATTCAGTACTTC CASVKQGAKNIQYF
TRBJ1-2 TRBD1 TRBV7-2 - TGTGCCAGCAGCTTAGGGACAGGGATCTATGGCTACACCTTC CASSLGTGIYGYTF
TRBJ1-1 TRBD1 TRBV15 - TGTGCCACCAGCAGGCTCCAGACGGGACAGCGGAACACTGAAGCTTTCTTT CATSRLQTGQRNTEAFF
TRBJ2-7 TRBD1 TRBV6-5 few TGTGCCAGCAGCCTGACAGGGCGGGCTTCCTACGAGCAGTACTTC CASSLTGRASYEQYF
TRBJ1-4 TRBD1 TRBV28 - TGTGCCAGCAGGCTCAGGGGGAACAATGAAAAACTGTTTTTT CASRLRGNNEKLFF
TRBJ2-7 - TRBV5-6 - - CASSLVASGSRRYF
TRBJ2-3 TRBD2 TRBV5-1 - TGCGCCAGCAGCTTCCGACTAGCGGGGGGTAGCACAGATACGCAGTATTTT CASSFRLAGGSTDTQYF
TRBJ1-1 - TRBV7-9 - TGTTCCAGCAGCCCCCGGGACTACACTGAAGCTTTCTTT CSSSPRDYTEAFF
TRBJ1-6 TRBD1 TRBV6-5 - TGTGCCAGCAGTTATGACGGGACAGAGGGGTCACCCCTCCACTTT CASSYDGTEGSPLHF
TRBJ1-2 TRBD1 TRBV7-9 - TGTGCCAGCAGCTTAGAGAGGCAGGGGGGCTATGGCTACACCTTC CASSLERQGGYGYTF
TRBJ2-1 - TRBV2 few TGTGCCAGCAGTGTCCTGTATGAGCAGTTCTTC CASSVLYEQFF
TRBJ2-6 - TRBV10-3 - TGTGCCATCAGTGGGGCTAGCCCCAGCTCTGGGGCCAACGTCCTGACTTTC CAISGASPSSGANVLTF
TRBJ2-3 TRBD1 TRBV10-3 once TGTGCCATCAGTGGGGTCCTCGGGACAGGGGGCACAGATACGCAGTATTTT CAISGVLGTGGTDTQYF
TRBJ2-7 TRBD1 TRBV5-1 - TGCGCCAGCAGCTTGACGGGGACAGGGGGCTACGAGCAGTACTTC CASSLTGTGGYEQYF
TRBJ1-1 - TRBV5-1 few TGCGCCAGCAGCTTGGTACGGGGTAGGACTGAAGCTTTCTTT CASSLVRGRTEAFF
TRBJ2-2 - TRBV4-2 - TGTGCCAGCAGCCAAGCCACAGGGTTCGGGGAGCTGTTTTTT CASSQATGFGELFF
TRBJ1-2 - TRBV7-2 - TGTGCCAGCAGCCAATCGTCAGGTGGAGGCTACACCTTC CASSQSSGGGYTF
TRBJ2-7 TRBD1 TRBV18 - TGTGCCAGCTCACCGAGGCGACAGGGAAGCTACGAGCAGTACTTC CASSPRRQGSYEQYF
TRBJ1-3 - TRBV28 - TGTGCCAGCAGTCGGGGAGGGTCGAATGGAAACACCATATATTTT CASSRGGSNGNTIYF
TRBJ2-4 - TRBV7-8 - TGTGCCAGCAGCTTAGCCCCAAGCGGAAGGGTTCAGTACTTC CASSLAPSGRVQYF
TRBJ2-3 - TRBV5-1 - TGCGCCAGCAGCTTCGTGACAGGGGGTCGACTAGCGGGCACAGATACGCAGTATTTT CASSFVTGGRLAGTDTQYF
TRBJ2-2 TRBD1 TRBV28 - TGTGCCAGCAGTTTATCGGACAGGGTGACCGGGGAGCTGTTTTTT CASSLSDRVTGELFF
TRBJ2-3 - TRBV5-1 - TGCGCCAGCAGCCTAAGACAGGTGGGAGATACGCAGTATTTT CASSLRQVGDTQYF
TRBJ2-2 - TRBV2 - TGTGCCAGCAGAAGGGGTAGGGAGCTGTTTTTT CASRRGRELFF
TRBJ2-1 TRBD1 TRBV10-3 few TGTGCCATCAGTGCACCGGGACAGGGGAACAATGAGCAGTTCTTC CAISAPGQGNNEQFF
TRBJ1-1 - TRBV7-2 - TGTGCCAGCAGCTTAGCGGTGACAGCCTGGTTCGCTGAAGCTTTCTTT CASSLAVTAWFAEAFF
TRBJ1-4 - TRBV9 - TGTGCCAGCAGCGTAGGGAGGGGAGGTATGAATGAAAAACTGTTTTTT CASSVGRGGMNEKLFF
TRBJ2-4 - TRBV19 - TGTGCCAGTAGTATAGATGTGCGAGACAGGCGTCCAACCAACATTCAGTACTTC CASSIDVRDRRPTNIQYF
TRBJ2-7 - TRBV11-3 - TGTGCCAGCAGCTTTAGGTCAGGCCTTTCCTACGAGCAGTACTTC CASSFRSGLSYEQYF
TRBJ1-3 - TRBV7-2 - TGTGCCAGCAGCTTCAGGGTCTCCTCTGGAAACACCATATATTTT CASSFRVSSGNTIYF
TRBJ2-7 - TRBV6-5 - TGTGCCAGCGGGAGTATGAGGAACTACGAGCAGTACTTC CASGSMRNYEQYF
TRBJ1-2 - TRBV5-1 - TGCGCCAGCAGCTTGGTAGCCAGGGGCGACTATGGCTACACCTTC CASSLVARGDYGYTF
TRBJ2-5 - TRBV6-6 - TGTGCCAGCAGTTACTCGAGGGAGACCCAGTACTTC CASSYSRETQYF
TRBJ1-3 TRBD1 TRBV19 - TGTGCCAGTAGTATAGGACAGGGACCTGGAAACACCATATATTTT CASSIGQGPGNTIYF
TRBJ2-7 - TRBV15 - TGTGCCACCAGCAGAGATCTGGGGGGACGGAAGGAGCAGTACTTC CATSRDLGGRKEQYF
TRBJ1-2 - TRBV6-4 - TGTGCCAGCAGTGACGCAACAGGGCTAGGTGGCTACACCTTC CASSDATGLGGYTF
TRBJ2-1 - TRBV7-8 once TGTGCCAGCAGCCTATCCCCAGGGGACAATGAGCAGTTCTTC CASSLSPGDNEQFF
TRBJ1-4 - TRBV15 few TGTGCCACCAGCAGAGGGGGTAACAGGGTGACTAATGAAAAACTGTTTTTT CATSRGGNRVTNEKLFF
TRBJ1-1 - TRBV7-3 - TGTGCCAGCAGCTCCCGGGGAGGGGACACTGAAGCTTTCTTT CASSSRGGDTEAFF
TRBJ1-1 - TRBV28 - TGTGCCAGCAGTCCTAACCAAGACAGGAGAGGCGTGATGAACACTGAAGCTTTCTTT CASSPNQDRRGVMNTEAFF
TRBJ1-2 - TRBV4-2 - TGTGCCAGCAGCCAAGAGAAGAGAGACAGCACCTATGGCTACACCTTC CASSQEKRDSTYGYTF
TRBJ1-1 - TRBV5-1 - TGCGCCAGCAGCTTGGTAGGGGCCACTGAAGCTTTCTTT CASSLVGATEAFF